The 3 T cell receptor beta chains below were found in one sample sequenced in a study of early T cells in non-severe SARS-CoV-2 infection. Using its own MiXCR run on the 5' RACE reads, TCRdb lists one record per CDR3 protein. The data show roughly 64,000 distinct CDR3 sequences, 10% to 12% seen once. The material sequenced was whole blood, taken at baseline. The receptors shown here come from an adult who was a healthcare worker with PCR-confirmed SARS-CoV-2 infection or an uninfected control (not recorded which).

The chain carries TRBV7-8 and TRBJ1-2; 10 bases map to TRBD1. The V gene end was trimmed by 5 bases and the J gene end by 6 bases; junction bases not matched to a gene: 6. Germline V gene data show CDR1 as SGHVS and CDR2 as FQNEAQ. CDR3 length equals 14 residues. The chain's CDR3 is CASSPRTGGHGYTF. The CDR3 DNA is TGTGCCAGCAGCCCCCGGACAGGGGGACATGGCTACACCTTC.

The V and J genes are TRBV5-4 and TRBJ2-7; 9 nucleotides line up with TRBD2. With 0 bases clipped from V and 2 bases from J, the junction kept 6 bases outside the gene matches. The CDR3 covers 16 residues. Germline V lookup: CDR1 SGHNT, CDR2 YYREEE (reference sequence). The CDR3 nucleotides are TGTGCCAGCAGCTTGGCCGAGCGGGGGGCCCCCTACGAGCAGTACTTC. This gives the protein CASSLAERGAPYEQYF.

In its sample, this clonotype was seen a few times. The CDR3 region is CASSLATGTSSYNSPLHF. The CDR3 coding sequence is TGTGCCAGCAGCTTAGCGACAGGAACAAGCTCCTATAATTCACCCCTCCACTTT. The chain uses TRBV7-8 and TRBJ1-6, with a weak D call TRBD1 (6 bases). V lost 0 bases to trimming and J lost 0 bases, with 12 bases between them. Germline V gene sequence: CDR1 SGHVS, CDR2 FQNEAQ. CDR3 length: 18 amino acids.